The 12 T cell receptor beta chains below all came from one sample that was sequenced in a study of a mutant IDH1 vaccine in newly diagnosed glioma. The time point is: baseline, week 1 (first vaccination visit). Documented treatment: pre-vaccination baseline after standard-of-care therapy. This table comes from immunoSEQ multiplex PCR, and its TCRdb copy is limited to in-frame clones, with some not included. The top ten clones hold around 7% of a sample with 80,000 to 100,000 clones, 80% of them seen once. The specimen comprised PBMCs, sampled from a glioma patient treated with radiotherapy, temozolomide or both. These receptors came from a man aged 40-50 years with glioma.

The chain links TRBV9 to TRBJ1-5; D gene ambiguous. With 0 bases removed from V and 0 bases from J, the gap between germline ends came to 7 bases. Germline V gives CDR1 SGDLS, CDR2 YYNGEE. The CDR3 spans 15 residues. The CDR3 is CASSVAGYSNQPQHF. Written as DNA, the CDR3 is TGTGCCAGCAGCGTAGCCGGATATAGCAATCAGCCCCAGCATTTT. The whole variable domain, filled in from reference TRBV9 and TRBJ1-5, reads DSGVTQTPKHLITATGQRVTLRCSPRSGDLSVYWYQQSLDQGLQFLIQYYNGEERAKGNILERFSAQQFPDLHSELNLSSLELGDSALYFCASSVAGYSNQPQHFGDGTRLSIL.

V is TRBV7-2 and J is TRBJ2-1; tentative D call: TRBD2 (5 bases). CDR1 is SGHTA, CDR2 FQGNSA, per germline. The V gene lost 5 bases and the J gene lost 8 bases, with 10 bases spanning the gap. The CDR3 extends over 12 amino acids. CDR3 sequence reads: CASSPLRDEQFF. The CDR3 bases are TGTGCCAGCAGCCCCCTGCGGGATGAGCAGTTCTTC.

The V and J genes are TRBV5-4 and TRBJ1-3, with D tentatively TRBD1 (5 bases). This CDR3 region has 16 residues. Germline-derived CDR1 and CDR2 are SGHNT and YYREEE (reference sequence). Trimming removed 3 bases from V and 4 bases from J, with 17 bases in between. This CDR3 reads CASSSRRALRGNTIYF. As DNA, the CDR3 is TGTGCCAGCAGCTCCCGCAGGGCCTTGAGAGGAAACACCATATATTTT.

This chain links TRBV7-2 with TRBJ2-7; no reliable D call. This CDR3 contains 12 residues. Germline V lookup: CDR1 SGHTA, CDR2 FQGNSA. Between the trimmed V and J ends, which lost 1 base and 13 bases, there was a span of 14 bases. The CDR3 sequence is CASSLEWGSSYF. DNA for the CDR3: TGTGCCAGCAGCTTAGAATGGGGAAGCAGCTACTTC.

This rearrangement joins TRBV21-1 to TRBJ1-6. TRBV21-1 counts as a pseudogene. The CDR3 is made up of 16 amino acids. The CDR3 spells CASSKGPVMRHSPLHF. The CDR3 coding sequence is TGTGCCAGCAGCAAAGGCCCCGTTATGCGCCATTCACCCCTCCACTTT.

This clone was seen once. The chain has TRBV7-9 and TRBJ2-2; D gene ambiguous. CDR3 length equals 15 residues. V lost 5 bases and J 2 bases, leaving 12 bases between the germline ends. CDR1 and CDR2 from the germline V gene are SEHNR and FQNEAQ (reference sequence). The CDR3 region has the DNA TGTGCCAGCAGCCCCCCGTTAGGCAACACCGGGGAGCTGTTTTTT. Translated: CASSPPLGNTGELFF.

This chain joins TRBV10-3 and TRBJ1-2, with unresolved D. This CDR3 region has 14 residues. The V end lost 7 bases, the J end lost 8 bases, and 20 bases lay between the germline ends. Germline V CDR1 and CDR2: ENHRY, SYGVKD. The CDR3 region has the DNA TGTGCCATCAAAAACGTCGGACGCTCGGAGGGCTACACCTTC. It encodes CAIKNVGRSEGYTF.

V usage is TRBV27 and J usage is TRBJ1-5; perhaps TRBD1 as D (6 bases). The CDR3 contains 15 residues. In germline, CDR1 is MNHEY, CDR2 SMNVEV (reference sequence). The V end lost 3 bases, the J end lost 1 base, and 10 bases lay between the germline ends. The CDR3 loop reads CASSFRGLSNQPQHF. The DNA for the CDR3 is TGTGCCAGCAGTTTTCGGGGGCTGAGCAATCAGCCCCAGCATTTT.

This clone was seen once. This chain connects TRBV7-2 to TRBJ2-7, with 13 bases matching TRBD2. The CDR3 totals 14 residues. V shed 5 bases, J shed 2 bases, and the junction held 0 bases outside the gene matches. The germline CDR1 and CDR2 sequences are SGHTA and FQGNSA. The chain's CDR3 is CASSGTSGTYEQYF. DNA of the CDR3: TGTGCCAGCAGCGGGACTAGCGGGACCTACGAGCAGTACTTC.

This clone appeared once. The rearrangement uses TRBV6-5 and TRBJ2-3, with 7 nucleotides matching TRBD1. Germline loops: CDR1 MNHEY, CDR2 SVGAGI. This CDR3 is 15 amino acids long. V dropped 5 bases and J dropped 6; count of bases not matched to a gene: 11. The CDR3: CASSHRGTGGDTQYF. As DNA, the CDR3 is TGTGCCAGCAGTCACAGGGGTACGGGTGGCGATACGCAGTATTTT.

The rearrangement links TRBV2 to TRBJ2-5; the D gene is possibly TRBD2 (6 bases). The CDR3 length is 14 residues. The germline CDR1 and CDR2 sequences are SNHLY and FYNNEI. With 2 bases removed from V and 5 bases from J, the gap between germline ends came to 12 bases. In DNA, the CDR3 is TGTGCCAGCAGTGAATTCGGGGGAGTGGAGACCCAGTACTTC. Its protein is CASSEFGGVETQYF. Drawing the rest from reference TRBV2 and TRBJ2-5, the complete variable domain is EPEVTQTPSHQVTQMGQEVILRCVPISNHLYFYWYRQILGQKVEFLVSFYNNEISEKSEIFDDQFSVERPDGSNFTLKIRSTKLEDSAMYFCASSEFGGVETQYFGPGTRLLVL.

The genes are TRBV4-2 and TRBJ1-5; the D gene is possibly TRBD1 (6 bases). There are 14 residues in the CDR3. The germline V and J ends were trimmed by 1 base and 5 bases, with 9 bases remaining between them. CDR1 and CDR2 (germline): LGHNA, YNFKEQ. CDR3 bases: TGTGCCAGCAGCCAAGGTTCAGGGGATCAGCCCCAGCATTTT. Encoded protein: CASSQGSGDQPQHF.